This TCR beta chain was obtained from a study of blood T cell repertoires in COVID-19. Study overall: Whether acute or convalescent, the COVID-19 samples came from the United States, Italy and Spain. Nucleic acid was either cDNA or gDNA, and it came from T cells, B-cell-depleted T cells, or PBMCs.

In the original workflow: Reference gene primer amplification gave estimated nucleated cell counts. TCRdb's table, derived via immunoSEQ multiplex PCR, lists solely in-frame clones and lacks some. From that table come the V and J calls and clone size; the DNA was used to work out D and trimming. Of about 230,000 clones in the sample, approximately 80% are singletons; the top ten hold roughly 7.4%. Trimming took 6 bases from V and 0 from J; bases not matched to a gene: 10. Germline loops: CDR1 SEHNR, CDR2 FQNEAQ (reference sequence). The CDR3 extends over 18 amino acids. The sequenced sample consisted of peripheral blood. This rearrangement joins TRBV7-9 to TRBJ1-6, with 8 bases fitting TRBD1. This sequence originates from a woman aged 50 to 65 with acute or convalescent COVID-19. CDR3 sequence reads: CASRRTGGLSSYNSPLHF. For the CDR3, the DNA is TGTGCCAGCAGACGAACAGGGGGACTGAGCTCCTATAATTCACCCCTCCACTTT.